These 11 T cell receptor beta chains originate from one sample sequenced in a study of T cells in Graves' hyperthyroidism and ophthalmopathy. Template material for amplifying TCR beta CDR3 regions consisted of RNA transcripts. The primer set for the first-round RT-PCR of the TCR CDR3 was HTBI. One entry per CDR3 protein results from TCRdb running MiXCR on the multiplex PCR reads. Among around 400,000 distinct CDR3 sequences listed, just under 25% were seen once. The sequenced sample consisted of blood. The receptors here all came from a man aged 45-65 years with Graves' hyperthyroidism.

This clonotype was counted many times. The genes are TRBV6-2 or TRBV6-3 and TRBJ1-1, with 10 bases matching TRBD1. Germline-derived CDR1 and CDR2 are MNHEY and SVGEGT. V lost 7 bases, J lost 4 bases, and 3 bases stayed unmatched. The CDR3 has 13 residues. CDR3 protein: CASTDRGPTEAFF. CDR3 DNA: TGTGCCAGCACCGACAGGGGGCCCACTGAAGCTTTCTTT.

This clonotype has a handful of counts. The chain recombines TRBV7-9 with TRBJ1-4; D call uncertain. The V and J ends lost 4 bases and 0 bases respectively, with 9 bases between them. The CDR3 covers 15 residues. The germline V gene has CDR1 SEHNR and CDR2 FQNEAQ (reference sequence). CDR3 amino acids: CASSSDGATNEKLFF. For the CDR3, the DNA is TGTGCCAGCAGCTCGGACGGTGCAACTAATGAAAAACTGTTTTTT.

This clonotype was detected many times. The chain has TRBV12-3 or TRBV12-4 and TRBJ1-1, with a weak D call TRBD1 (6 bases). Between the trimmed V and J ends, which lost 4 bases and 4 bases, there was a span of 16 bases. The CDR3 loop spans 15 amino acids. The CDR3 sequence is CASSSSLQGLTEAFF. In DNA, the CDR3 is TGTGCCAGCAGTTCCTCATTACAGGGTCTCACTGAAGCTTTCTTT.

The chain's CDR3 is CASSSRTGETEQFF. CDR3 nucleotide sequence: TGCGCCAGCAGCTCGAGGACAGGGGAAACTGAGCAGTTCTTC. The V gene is TRBV5-1, the J gene TRBJ2-1, with 9 positions matching TRBD1. Per germline, CDR1 SGHRS and CDR2 YFSETQ. Germline trimming cut 3 bases from V and 9 bases from J; bases unmatched to any gene: 7. This CDR3 region has 14 residues.

The chain combines TRBV6-1 with TRBJ2-7; 8 positions match TRBD2. CDR3 size: 14 residues. Trimming at V came to 4 bases and at J to 2 bases, leaving 4 bases not matched to a gene. Germline V gives CDR1 MNHNS, CDR2 SASEGT. In nucleotides, the CDR3 is TGTGCCAGCAGTGGGGCGGGGGGCGCCTACGAGCAGTACTTC. Translating gives CASSGAGGAYEQYF.

This clonotype was seen many times. The chain carries TRBV6-1 and TRBJ2-7; 10 bases map to TRBD2. V shed 4 bases and J 7 bases; nucleotides not matched to a gene: 10. Germline V lookup: CDR1 MNHNS, CDR2 SASEGT. This CDR3 comprises 15 residues. The CDR3 region is CASSAIAGGRTEQYF. Here the CDR3 DNA reads TGTGCCAGCAGTGCTATAGCGGGAGGTCGAACTGAGCAGTACTTC.

V and J are TRBV29-1 and TRBJ1-1; 10 bases match TRBD1. The CDR3 has 14 residues. The germline CDR1 and CDR2 sequences are SQVTM and ANQGSEA. V lost 6 bases, J lost 3 bases, and 7 bases stayed unmatched. The CDR3 reads CSVRDRGPDTEAFF. The CDR3 DNA is TGCAGCGTCCGGGACAGGGGCCCCGACACTGAAGCTTTCTTT.

This clonotype has a count of ten or more. The chain uses TRBV13 and TRBJ2-7; 9 bases agree with TRBD2. Germline V gene lookup returns CDR1 PRHDT and CDR2 FYEKMQ (reference sequence). The CDR3 has 14 amino acids. V dropped 5 bases and J dropped 4; count of bases not matched to a gene: 6. CDR3 amino acids: CASSAGGPGYEQYF. DNA of the CDR3: TGTGCCAGCAGCGCGGGAGGGCCGGGGTACGAGCAGTACTTC.

J is TRBJ2-2 and V is TRBV6-1; D ambiguous. Germline CDR1 and CDR2: MNHNS and SASEGT. Trimming stripped 4 bases from V and 4 bases from J, with 7 bases between. The CDR3 runs 13 residues. The CDR3 region has the DNA TGTGCCAGCAGTGCCTGGGGCACCGGGGAGCTGTTTTTT. It specifies CASSAWGTGELFF.

CDR3 in amino acids: CASGLVLGVGSEQYF. The CDR3 nucleotides read TGTGCTAGTGGTTTGGTACTAGGTGTGGGGTCCGAGCAGTACTTC. The chain combines TRBV12-5 with TRBJ2-7, with a possible D match to TRBD2 (5 bases). This CDR3 is built from 15 residues. Trimming left V 0 bases short and J 6 bases short, with 15 bases between. The germline gives CDR1 LGHNT, CDR2 FRNRAP.

This chain uses TRBV4-1 with TRBJ1-6; perhaps TRBD1 as D (5 bases). Germline V lookup: CDR1 MGHRA, CDR2 YSYEKL. The ends were cut back, 5 bases at V and 0 bases at J, with 20 bases in the middle. The CDR3 totals 19 residues. The CDR3 sequence is CASSITQGRRSSYNSPLHF. The CDR3 bases are TGCGCCAGCAGCATTACCCAGGGACGCCGAAGCTCCTATAATTCACCCCTCCACTTT.